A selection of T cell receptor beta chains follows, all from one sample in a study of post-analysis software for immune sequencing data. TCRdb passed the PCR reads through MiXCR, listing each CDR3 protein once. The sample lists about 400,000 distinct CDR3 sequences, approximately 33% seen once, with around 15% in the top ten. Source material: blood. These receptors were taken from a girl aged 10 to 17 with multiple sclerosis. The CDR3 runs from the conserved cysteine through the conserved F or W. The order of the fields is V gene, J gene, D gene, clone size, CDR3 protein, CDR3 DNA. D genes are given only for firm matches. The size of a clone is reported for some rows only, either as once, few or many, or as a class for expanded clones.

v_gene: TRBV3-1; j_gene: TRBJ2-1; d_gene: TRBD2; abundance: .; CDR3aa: CASSQESGGGADNEQFF; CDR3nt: TGTGCCAGCAGCCAAGAATCTGGCGGGGGGGCTGACAATGAGCAGTTCTTC
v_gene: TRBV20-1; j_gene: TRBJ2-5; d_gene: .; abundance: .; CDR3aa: CSAPDRLGQETQYF; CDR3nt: TGCAGTGCTCCCGACAGACTCGGGCAAGAGACCCAGTACTTC
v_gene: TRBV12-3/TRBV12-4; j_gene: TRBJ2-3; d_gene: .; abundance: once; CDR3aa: CASSLWVDTQYF; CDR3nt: TGTGCCAGCAGTTTATGGGTAGATACGCAGTATTTT
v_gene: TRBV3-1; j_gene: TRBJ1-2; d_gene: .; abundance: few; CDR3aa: CASSLDSSNYGYTF; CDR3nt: TGTGCCAGCAGCCTCGACAGTTCTAACTATGGCTACACCTTC
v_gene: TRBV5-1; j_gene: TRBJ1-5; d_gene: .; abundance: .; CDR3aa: CASSLADSRNQPQHF; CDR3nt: TGCGCCAGCAGCCTAGCGGACAGCCGAAACCAGCCCCAGCATTTT
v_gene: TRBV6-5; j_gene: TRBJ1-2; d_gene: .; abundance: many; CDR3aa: CASSPQPYGYTF; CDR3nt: TGTGCCAGCAGTCCCCAACCCTATGGCTACACCTTC
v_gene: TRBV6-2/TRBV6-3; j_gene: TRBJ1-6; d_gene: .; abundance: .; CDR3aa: CASGPGLSPLHF; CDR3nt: TGTGCCAGCGGGCCAGGGCTTTCACCCCTCCACTTT
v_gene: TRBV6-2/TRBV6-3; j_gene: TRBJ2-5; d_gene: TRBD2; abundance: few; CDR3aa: CASSSATSGGFQETQYF; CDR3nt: TGTGCCAGCAGCTCGGCGACTAGCGGGGGGTTCCAAGAGACCCAGTACTTC
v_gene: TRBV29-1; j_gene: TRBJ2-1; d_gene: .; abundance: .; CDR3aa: CGVLSNREFF; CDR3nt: TGCGGCGTTCTTTCCAACAGGGAGTTCTTC
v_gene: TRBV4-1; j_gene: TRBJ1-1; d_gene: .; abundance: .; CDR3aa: CASSHLQLMNTEAFF; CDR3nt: TGCGCCAGCAGCCACTTACAGCTCATGAACACTGAAGCTTTCTTT
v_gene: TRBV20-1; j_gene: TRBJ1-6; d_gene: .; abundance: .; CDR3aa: CSASERTARGSPLHF; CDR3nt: TGCAGTGCTAGTGAAAGGACAGCCCGCGGGTCACCCCTCCACTTT
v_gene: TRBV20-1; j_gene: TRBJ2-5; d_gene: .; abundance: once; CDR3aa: CSAREKGTQYF; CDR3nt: TGCAGTGCTAGAGAAAAGGGGACCCAGTACTTC
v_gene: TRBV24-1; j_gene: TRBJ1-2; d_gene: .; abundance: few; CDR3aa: CATSDATGGYTF; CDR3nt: TGTGCCACCAGTGACGCGACGGGGGGCTACACCTTC
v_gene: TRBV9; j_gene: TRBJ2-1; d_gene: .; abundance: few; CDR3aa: CASSVLTDYQEQFF; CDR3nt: TGTGCCAGCAGCGTCCTCACCGACTATCAAGAGCAGTTCTTC